These 10 T cell receptor beta chains were sequenced from one sample in a study of radiotherapy plus CTLA-4 blockade in lung cancer. Some clones are missing from TCRdb's copy, which holds only in-frame ones; the method was immunoSEQ multiplex PCR. Here the sample spans about 46,000 clones, roughly 77% being singletons. The specimen was peripheral blood, collected from a patient treated with radiotherapy plus ipilimumab. These receptors were collected from a human donor with non-small cell lung cancer whose response to radiotherapy plus ipilimumab could not be evaluated.

This chain joins TRBV28 and TRBJ2-7; 13 bases fit TRBD2. Germline V lookup: CDR1 MDHEN, CDR2 SYDVKM. This CDR3 is built from 15 residues. After removal of 6 bases from V and 2 bases from J, the junction contained 4 bases not matched to a gene. CDR3 sequence: CASRPGLAGTYEQYF. CDR3 DNA sequence: TGTGCCAGCAGGCCGGGACTAGCGGGGACCTACGAGCAGTACTTC.

The rearrangement joins TRBV6-1 to TRBJ1-2, with TRBD1 identical over 7 bases. Germline-derived CDR1 and CDR2 are MNHNS and SASEGT. V shed 7 bases and J 3 bases; nucleotides not matched to a gene: 8. The CDR3 runs 14 residues. The CDR3 reads CASNPQQGYYGYTF. CDR3 DNA sequence: TGTGCCAGCAACCCGCAACAGGGGTACTATGGCTACACCTTC.

The chain couples TRBV4-1 to TRBJ2-3, with a tentative D call TRBD2 (6 bases). CDR3 length: 13 amino acids. The V and J ends lost 2 bases and 6 bases respectively, with 9 bases between them. CDR1 is MGHRA, CDR2 YSYEKL, per germline. CDR3 loop: CASSQLGGDTQYF. The CDR3 DNA is TGCGCCAGCAGCCAACTAGGAGGGGATACGCAGTATTTT.

The CDR3 protein is CASSMGLAGGEVEQYF. CDR3 in DNA: TGTGCCAGCAGCATGGGACTAGCGGGGGGGGAGGTCGAGCAGTACTTC. The chain is built from TRBV5-4 and TRBJ2-7; the match to TRBD2 covers 16 bases. Germline V gives CDR1 SGHNT, CDR2 YYREEE (reference sequence). The length of the CDR3 is 16 residues. Unmatched junction bases numbered 7, after V lost 4 bases and J lost 6 bases.

The rearrangement uses TRBV9 and TRBJ1-2; D possibly corresponds to TRBD1 (6 bases). This CDR3 is 14 amino acids long. Trimming took 0 bases from V and 8 from J, leaving 14 bases between them. Germline V lookup: CDR1 SGDLS, CDR2 YYNGEE. The CDR3 DNA reads TGTGCCAGCAGCGTAGACGGGACACCCTTCGGCTACACCTTC. Encoded protein: CASSVDGTPFGYTF.

This clone is judged medium-sized. In nucleotides, the CDR3 is TGTGCCAGCGGTCCAACGGACTCCTATTCACCCCTCCACTTT. It encodes CASGPTDSYSPLHF. The chain employs TRBV28 and TRBJ1-6, with D hard to call. CDR3 length equals 14 residues. The germline gives CDR1 MDHEN, CDR2 SYDVKM. Between the trimmed V and J ends, which lost 8 bases and 8 bases, there was a span of 16 bases.

The gene calls are TRBV30 and TRBJ1-1; no definite D call. Germline lookup yields CDR1 GTSNPN and CDR2 SVGIG (reference sequence). Trimming took 1 base from V and 0 from J, leaving 12 bases between them. The CDR3 runs to 15 residues. The CDR3 coding sequence is TGTGCCTGGAGTGAAACGTACGGGTTGAACACTGAAGCTTTCTTT. Amino acid sequence: CAWSETYGLNTEAFF.

The J gene is TRBJ1-2, the V gene TRBV7-8; D possibly corresponds to TRBD1 (5 bases). The CDR3 contains 15 residues. Trimming removed 2 bases at V and 8 bases at J, with 18 bases between. Germline loops: CDR1 SGHVS, CDR2 FQNEAQ. CDR3 region: CASSLNQGKSSGYTF. Here the CDR3 DNA reads TGTGCCAGCAGCTTAAATCAGGGCAAGTCTTCGGGCTACACCTTC.

The chain carries TRBV29-1 and TRBJ1-5; 8 nucleotides align to TRBD1. V shed 5 bases, J shed 3 bases, and the junction held 6 bases outside the gene matches. This CDR3 contains 14 residues. The germline CDR1 and CDR2 sequences are SQVTM and ANQGSEA. Here the CDR3 reads CSVYQGANNQPQHF. The CDR3 bases are TGCAGCGTTTACCAGGGGGCGAACAATCAGCCCCAGCATTTT.

The rearrangement joins TRBV6-5 to TRBJ2-5, with 7 bases lining up with TRBD2. The CDR3 is 14 amino acids. V was clipped by 6 bases and J by 7 bases; unmatched bases: 11. Per germline, CDR1 MNHEY and CDR2 SVGAGI. The CDR3 bases are TGTGCCAGCAGACTCGGGGCCCCGGGGGGGACCCAGTACTTC. Translating it yields CASRLGAPGGTQYF.